The sequence of this T cell receptor beta chain was determined in a study of T cell responses to AZD1222 COVID-19 vaccine. Study conclusions and caveats: Once two AZD1222 doses were given, Spike-specific TCR breadth and depth went up. White British donors predominated, females outnumbered males, and clonal diversity was possibly underestimated. Within unmutated variant regions lay the reported targets of nearly half of spike-specific TCRs.

The protocol was immunoSEQ multiplex PCR, while the TCRdb copy is restricted to in-frame clones and leaves out a portion. The sample contains some 150,000 clones, around 90% of which appear only once. Worth noting for this clone: What it binds is unknown.

Germline V gene lookup returns CDR1 LNHDA and CDR2 SQIVND (reference sequence). Trimming took 3 bases from V and 5 from J, leaving 10 bases between them. The CDR3 has 13 residues. The chain employs TRBV19 and TRBJ2-5; D perhaps matches TRBD1 (6 bases). The material was peripheral blood, obtained 28 days after the second AZD1222 dose. The sequence derives from an adult who received the AZD1222 COVID-19 vaccine. The CDR3, as DNA: TGTGCCAGTAGTATTATGAGGGGGGAGACCCAGTACTTC. Translated, it gives CASSIMRGETQYF.